The 21 T cell receptor beta chains below all came from one sample that was sequenced in a study of cytomegalovirus exposure and HLA in healthy donors. Both 60 Vbeta primers and 13 Jbeta primers went into the PCR. Clones were sequenced by immunoSEQ multiplex PCR, and TCRdb holds only the in-frame ones, with some missing. The profile shows 100,000 to 150,000 clones, roughly 75% of them singletons. The sample was PBMCs. The receptors come from a woman in her forties or fifties in good health and CMV-seronegative.

The V gene is TRBV5-4, the J gene TRBJ2-1; 9 bases map to TRBD1. This CDR3 has 16 amino acids. From germline, CDR1 is SGHNT and CDR2 YYREEE (reference sequence). J gave up 8 bases and V 2 bases, and 11 bases lay outside the gene matches. The CDR3 coding sequence is TGTGCCAGCAGCTTCGGTCGGGACAGGGTTCGGGATGAGCAGTTCTTC. Encoded protein: CASSFGRDRVRDEQFF.

This clone showed up just a few times. This chain uses TRBV27 with TRBJ1-1, with a possible D match to TRBD1 (5 bases). The germline V and J ends were trimmed by 7 bases and 4 bases, with 16 bases remaining between them. The CDR3 sequence is 14 residues long. The germline CDR1 and CDR2 sequences are MNHEY and SMNVEV (reference sequence). CDR3 in amino acids: CASTMPGGGTEAFF. In DNA, the CDR3 is TGTGCCAGCACCATGCCGGGGGGTGGCACTGAAGCTTTCTTT.

In nucleotides, the CDR3 is TGTGCCAGCAGTTTTGCGACAGGGTACTATGGCTACACCTTC. This encodes CASSFATGYYGYTF. The chain combines TRBV28 with TRBJ1-2, with TRBD1 identical over 7 bases. Trimming cost V 3 bases and J 3 bases; bases outside gene matches: 4. This CDR3 region has 14 residues. Looked up from germline, CDR1 is MDHEN and CDR2 is SYDVKM.

This clone was observed a single time. An end of the junction does not agree with germline; a read error may underlie this. The V gene is TRBV10-2, the J gene TRBJ2-5; D unresolved. The germline V gene encodes CDR1 WSHSY and CDR2 SAAADI. The CDR3 spans 11 residues. The CDR3 nucleotides are TGCGCCAGCAGTGAGTACTACGCCCAAGACTTC. Translation gives CASSEYYAQDF.

The CDR3 DNA is TGTGCCAGCAGCCAACTACCCGTTAGGCAGTATTTT. This codes for CASSQLPVRQYF. The chain couples TRBV11-1 to TRBJ2-3; D not certain. Trimming took 5 bases from V and 11 from J, leaving 14 bases between them. The germline V gene encodes CDR1 SGHAT and CDR2 FQDESV (reference sequence). This CDR3 region has 12 residues.

The rearrangement uses TRBV30 and TRBJ1-2; D is possibly TRBD1 (6 bases). The CDR3 has 16 residues. Germline V gene sequence: CDR1 GTSNPN, CDR2 SVGIG (reference sequence). V was clipped by 4 bases and J by 0 bases, with 18 bases between them. CDR3 sequence (DNA): TGTGCCTGGACGGGACAACGTCCCGAAGCTAACTATGGCTACACCTTC. Translated: CAWTGQRPEANYGYTF. The whole variable domain, filled in from reference TRBV30 and TRBJ1-2, reads SQTIHQWPATLVQPVGSPLSLECTVEGTSNPNLYWYRQAAGRGLQLLFYSVGIGQISSEVPQNLSASRPQDRQFILSSKKLLLSDSGFYLCAWTGQRPEANYGYTFGSGTRLTVV.

This chain joins TRBV9 and TRBJ2-1; 8 bases align to TRBD2. J lost 9 bases, V lost 0 bases, and 11 bases had no gene match. The CDR3 loop spans 16 amino acids. Germline-derived CDR1 and CDR2 are SGDLS and YYNGEE. CDR3 DNA: TGTGCCAGCAGCGTAGCCGACCTAGCGGGTCGGGGTGAGCAGTTCTTC. This codes for CASSVADLAGRGEQFF.

This rearrangement joins TRBV9 to TRBJ2-2; 7 positions match TRBD1. Germline assignment: CDR1 SGDLS and CDR2 YYNGEE. The CDR3 extends over 14 amino acids. Germline trimming cut 3 bases from V and 1 base from J; bases unmatched to any gene: 0. The CDR3 loop is CASSGTGNTGELFF. CDR3 DNA: TGTGCCAGCAGCGGGACAGGGAACACCGGGGAGCTGTTTTTT.

The chain has TRBV20-1 and TRBJ2-7; D gene unclear. The CDR3 covers 11 residues. Per the germline V gene, CDR1 is DFQATT and CDR2 is SNEGSKA (reference sequence). V gave up 6 bases and J gave up 3 bases, with 9 bases separating them. CDR3 in amino acids: CSASGLYEQYF. Written as DNA, the CDR3 is TGCAGTGCAAGTGGCCTCTACGAGCAGTACTTC.

This chain links TRBV28 with TRBJ2-2, with 8 bases identical to TRBD1. The CDR3 is 15 amino acids. J gave up 1 base and V 8 bases, and 6 bases lay outside the gene matches. Germline-derived CDR1 and CDR2 are MDHEN and SYDVKM. The CDR3 loop reads CASGLGQENTGELFF. The CDR3 DNA reads TGTGCCAGCGGGTTGGGACAGGAGAACACCGGGGAGCTGTTTTTT.

The chain combines TRBV6-5 with TRBJ2-5; possibly TRBD2 for D (5 bases). The CDR3 sequence is 14 residues long. Per germline, CDR1 MNHEY and CDR2 SVGAGI. V was clipped by 0 bases and J by 2 bases, with 7 bases between them. CDR3 bases: TGTGCCAGCAGTTACTCGGACTGGCAAGAGACCCAGTACTTC. Its protein is CASSYSDWQETQYF.

The genes are TRBV14 and TRBJ2-4, with a weak D call TRBD2 (6 bases). Germline CDR1 is SGHDN and CDR2 is FVKESK. The CDR3 is made up of 14 amino acids. V lost 4 bases and J lost 8, with 15 bases in between. The CDR3 nucleotides read TGTGCCAGCAGCCCTTTCGGGGGATATGACATTCAGTACTTC. Encoded protein: CASSPFGGYDIQYF.

The V call is TRBV13, the J call TRBJ2-2; 9 bases agree with TRBD1. CDR1 and CDR2 from the germline V gene are PRHDT and FYEKMQ (reference sequence). V lost 4 bases to trimming and J lost 2 bases; unmatched junction nucleotides: 2. This CDR3 spans 15 amino acids. The CDR3 protein is CASSWGQGNTGELFF. CDR3 sequence (DNA): TGTGCCAGCAGCTGGGGACAGGGAAACACCGGGGAGCTGTTTTTT.

The chain joins TRBV7-8 to TRBJ2-7; TRBD2 aligns across 11 bases. Germline V lookup: CDR1 SGHVS, CDR2 FQNEAQ. J lost 3 bases, V lost 3 bases, and 4 bases had no gene match. This CDR3 is built from 15 residues. CDR3 amino acids: CASSFRLAGNYEQYF. The CDR3 bases are TGTGCCAGCAGCTTTCGACTAGCGGGAAACTACGAGCAGTACTTC. Complete variable domain (other parts from reference TRBV7-8 and TRBJ2-7): GAGVSQSPRYKVAKRGQDVALRCDPISGHVSLFWYQQALGQGPEFLTYFQNEAQLDKSGLPSDRFFAERPEGSVSTLKIQRTQQEDSAVYLCASSFRLAGNYEQYFGPGTRLTVT.

This chain uses TRBV2 with TRBJ2-1; 7 nucleotides align to TRBD2. In germline, CDR1 is SNHLY, CDR2 FYNNEI. With V trimmed by 2 bases and J by 9 bases, 10 bases remained unmatched. The CDR3 contains 15 residues. CDR3 region: CASSENRLSGGEQFF. DNA for the CDR3: TGTGCCAGCAGTGAAAACAGACTTTCGGGGGGTGAGCAGTTCTTC.

By sample fraction, this clone is medium-sized. The CDR3: CASSPTDRAEAFF. As DNA, the CDR3 is TGTGCCAGTAGTCCCACGGACAGGGCTGAAGCTTTCTTT. This chain links TRBV19 with TRBJ1-1, with 8 bases aligning to TRBD1. Germline V gene sequence: CDR1 LNHDA, CDR2 SQIVND (reference sequence). Trimming took 5 bases from V and 6 from J; bases not matched to a gene: 5. This CDR3 has 13 amino acids.

The chain links TRBV2 to TRBJ1-4; TRBD1 might be the D (5 bases). CDR3 size: 15 residues. V was pared by 5 bases and J by 8 bases, with 18 bases between. CDR1 is SNHLY and CDR2 is FYNNEI in the germline V gene. CDR3 sequence reads: CASSPGTLAGEKLFF. The CDR3 DNA sequence: TGTGCCAGCAGTCCTGGGACTCTGGCGGGAGAAAAACTGTTTTTT.

CDR3 sequence reads: CAWQQVPGANVLTF. The DNA for the CDR3 is TGTGCCTGGCAACAGGTTCCTGGGGCCAACGTCCTGACTTTC. The chain has TRBV30 and TRBJ2-6; maybe TRBD1 (5 bases). With 5 bases removed from V and 2 bases from J, the gap between germline ends came to 10 bases. The V gene's germline CDR1 is GTSNPN and CDR2 SVGIG (reference sequence). The CDR3 consists of 14 residues. Full variable domain (missing parts from reference TRBV30 and TRBJ2-6): SQTIHQWPATLVQPVGSPLSLECTVEGTSNPNLYWYRQAAGRGLQLLFYSVGIGQISSEVPQNLSASRPQDRQFILSSKKLLLSDSGFYLCAWQQVPGANVLTFGAGSRLTVL.

The rearrangement links TRBV19 to TRBJ1-1; D gene unclear. Per germline, CDR1 LNHDA and CDR2 SQIVND (reference sequence). The CDR3 sequence is 17 residues long. The V end was cut by 4 bases, the J end by 0 bases, with 18 bases between. CDR3 loop: CASSTVRSGRMNTEAFF. The CDR3, as DNA: TGTGCCAGTAGTACAGTAAGGTCAGGAAGAATGAACACTGAAGCTTTCTTT.

The rearrangement joins TRBV5-1 to TRBJ2-7, with D uncertain. CDR3 length equals 15 residues. The V gene lost 4 bases and the J gene lost 2 bases, with 16 bases spanning the gap. Germline V gene lookup returns CDR1 SGHRS and CDR2 YFSETQ. CDR3 amino acids: CASSAVRPLPYEQYF. The CDR3 nucleotides are TGCGCCAGCAGCGCCGTCAGGCCGCTTCCCTACGAGCAGTACTTC.

This clone occurred once. The chain combines TRBV6-5 with TRBJ2-7, with 11 positions matching TRBD2. V was clipped by 8 bases and J by 3 bases; unmatched bases: 9. The germline CDR1 and CDR2 sequences are MNHEY and SVGAGI. This CDR3 region has 15 residues. For the CDR3, the DNA is TGTGCCAGCCAGATCACGCTAGCGGGAGGCTACGAGCAGTACTTC. Encoded protein: CASQITLAGGYEQYF.